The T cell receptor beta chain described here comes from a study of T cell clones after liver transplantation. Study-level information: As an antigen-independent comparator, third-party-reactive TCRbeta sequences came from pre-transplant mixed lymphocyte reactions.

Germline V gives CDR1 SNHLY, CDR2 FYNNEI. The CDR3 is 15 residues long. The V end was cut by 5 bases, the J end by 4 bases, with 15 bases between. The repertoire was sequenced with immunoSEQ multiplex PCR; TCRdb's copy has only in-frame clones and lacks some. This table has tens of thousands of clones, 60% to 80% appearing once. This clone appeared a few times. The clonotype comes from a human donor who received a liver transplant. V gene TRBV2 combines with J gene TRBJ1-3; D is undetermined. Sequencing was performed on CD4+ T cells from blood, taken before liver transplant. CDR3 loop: CASSQKPTGGNTIYF. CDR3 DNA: TGTGCCAGCAGTCAAAAGCCTACGGGAGGAAACACCATATATTTT.